This record concerns one T cell receptor beta chain sequence. The antigen remains undetermined. The data stem from a study of CXCR3-negative and CXCR3-positive naive CD8 T cells. Notes on the study in general: The TRB CDR3s that CXCR3-positive naive cells carried were more hydrophobic than those of CXCR3-negative naive cells.

CDR1 and CDR2 (germline): SEHNR, FQNEAQ (reference sequence). This CDR3 has 15 amino acids. The authors made the TRB cDNA libraries by 5' RACE using UMI labels. One entry per CDR3 protein, without DNA, is what TCRdb gives after re-calling the 5' RACE reads. This sample's clone table lists roughly 99,000 distinct CDR3 sequences. This receptor was obtained from a human donor in good health. Some clones in this sample may be carry-over from other donors' samples. This chain connects TRBV7-9 to TRBJ2-1; TCRdb's D call of TRBD2 is untestable without DNA. The sequencing input was naive CXCR3+ CD8+ T cells from blood. Subset indicated: CD45RO-CCR7+CD27+CD95- naive CD8+ T cells expressing CXCR3 (TNR3+). The CDR3 here is CASSPGTSFFGEQFF.